This T cell receptor (beta chain) was captured in a study of control samples from healthy donors and cancer patients. Assay used: immunoSEQ multiplex PCR; TCRdb lists only in-frame clones, some missing. The sample lists roughly 80,000 clones, approximately 90% seen once, with more than 5.5% in the top ten. The CDR3 spans 14 residues. V was shortened by 3 bases and J by 4 bases, with 10 bases between the two germline ends. The V gene's germline CDR1 is SGHTA and CDR2 FQGNSA. J is TRBJ2-1 and V is TRBV7-2, with D perhaps being TRBD1 or TRBD2 (5 bases each). This clonotype was sampled from a woman between 45 and 60 years old in good health. Input material: blood. The CDR3 nucleotides read TGTGCCAGCAGCTTGCTGGGGGATTACAATGAGCAGTTCTTC. This encodes CASSLLGDYNEQFF.